Listed below are T cell receptor beta chains from one sample, sequenced in a study of T cells in Graves' hyperthyroidism and ophthalmopathy. TCRdb reprocessed the multiplex PCR reads with MiXCR, giving one entry per CDR3 protein. The sample has fewer than 650,000 distinct CDR3 sequences; 40% to 55% are singletons. The specimen was peripheral blood or thyroid tissue (not recorded which). All receptors come from an adult woman with Graves' disease, either hyperthyroidism or ophthalmopathy (not recorded which). Both conserved end residues are part of each CDR3. The D gene is left open where the match is weak. Clone size is shown for a subset of rows, as once, few, many or a class of expanded clone.

TRBJ1-1 | TRBV2 | many | NA | TGTGCCAGCGGAATTGAAGCTTTCTTT | CASGIEAFF
TRBJ1-1 | TRBV7-9 | many | NA | TGTGCCAGCAGCTTAGGGGGTGGGTCGGGAAGAAACACTGAAGCTTTCTTT | CASSLGGGSGRNTEAFF
TRBJ2-5 | TRBV9 | many | TRBD2 | TGTGCCAGCAGCGCCCGCGGGGGCCAAGAGACCCAGTACTTC | CASSARGGQETQYF
TRBJ1-5 | TRBV10-2 | NA | TRBD1 | TGCGCCAGCAGTGTGGGACAGGGGGAGGCTCAGCCCCAGCATTTT | CASSVGQGEAQPQHF
TRBJ2-7 | TRBV7-9 | many | TRBD2 | TGTGCCAGCAGCCCGTCTAGCGGGAGCCCCTCCTACGAGCAGTACTTC | CASSPSSGSPSYEQYF
TRBJ1-2 | TRBV14 | NA | NA | TGTGCCAGCAGCCACTTTACGCTTGGCTACACCTTC | CASSHFTLGYTF
TRBJ2-5 | TRBV12-3/TRBV12-4 | many | NA | TGTGCCAGCAGTCCACATTTAAGGGGCGCGTGGATCGAAGAGACCCAGTACTTC | CASSPHLRGAWIEETQYF
TRBJ2-7 | TRBV29-1 | few | NA | TGCAGCGTTGAGTCTGAAAACTCCTACGAGCAGTACTTC | CSVESENSYEQYF
TRBJ2-6 | TRBV2 | few | NA | TGTGCCAGCTGGTCTGGGGCCAACGTCCTGACTTTC | CASWSGANVLTF
TRBJ1-1 | TRBV7-3 | NA | TRBD1 | TGTGCCAGCAGCTTGACAGGGACCGAGATCGAAGCTTTCTTT | CASSLTGTEIEAFF
TRBJ1-6 | TRBV20-1 | many | TRBD1 | TGCAGTGCTAGAGGGACAGGGGTGTCACCCCTCCACTTT | CSARGTGVSPLHF
TRBJ1-5 | TRBV10-3 | once | NA | TGTGCCAGCGAGCCGGGGCCGGATAGCAATCAGCCCCAGCATTTT | CASEPGPDSNQPQHF
TRBJ2-7 | TRBV6-5 | many | NA | TGTGCCAGCAGTTACTCTGACAGAGCCTACGAGCAGTACTTC | CASSYSDRAYEQYF
TRBJ1-3 | TRBV7-2 | many | NA | TGTGCCAGCAGCCCCATGGGGGCCCTCTCTGGAAACACCATATATTTT | CASSPMGALSGNTIYF
TRBJ1-3 | TRBV15 | many | NA | TGTGCCACCAGCAGAGGACAAAGATGGGGGGCGACTTCTGGAAACACCATATATTTT | CATSRGQRWGATSGNTIYF
TRBJ2-5 | TRBV15 | many | NA | TGTGCCACCAGCAGTCCGAGAGGGACCCAGTACTTC | CATSSPRGTQYF
TRBJ1-2 | TRBV5-1 | many | TRBD1 | TGTGCCAGCAGCTTAACAGGGGGCAACTATGGCTACACCTTC | CASSLTGGNYGYTF
TRBJ2-2 | TRBV10-3 | once | TRBD2 | TGTGCCATCAGTGAGAGTAGCGGGACGGCCGGGGAGCTGTTTTTT | CAISESSGTAGELFF
TRBJ1-6 | TRBV9 | NA | TRBD1 | TGTGCCAGCAGTGGACCGGGACAGGGCGCATCACCCCTCCACTTT | CASSGPGQGASPLHF
TRBJ2-5 | TRBV10-3 | NA | TRBD2 | TGTGCCATCAGTGCGGGACTAGCGGGGAAGTCGACCCAGTACTTC | CAISAGLAGKSTQYF
TRBJ1-4 | TRBV2 | NA | TRBD1 | TGTGCCAGCAGACCAGAAGGACAGGGTATGAGAAAACTGTTTTTT | CASRPEGQGMRKLFF
TRBJ2-2 | TRBV5-1 | NA | NA | TGCGCCAGCAGCTTGGCCCTGGGAGCCGGGGATCTGTTTTTT | CASSLALGAGDLFF
TRBJ1-2 | TRBV29-1 | many | NA | TGCAGCGTTGAATATGGGGATGGCTACACCTTC | CSVEYGDGYTF
TRBJ2-7 | TRBV29-1 | NA | TRBD2 | TGCAGCTTGGAAGCGGGAGTACTCTACGAGCAGTACTTC | CSLEAGVLYEQYF
TRBJ1-5 | TRBV24-1 | many | NA | TGTGCCACCAGTGACTCCCGGACGGAGTATAGCAATCAGCCCCAGCATTTT | CATSDSRTEYSNQPQHF
TRBJ1-4 | TRBV7-9 | once | NA | TGTGCCAGCAGCGACCACCTTCTTAGTGAAAAACTGTTTTTT | CASSDHLLSEKLFF
TRBJ1-2 | TRBV6-5 | many | TRBD1 | TGTGCCAGCAGTTACCAAACCGGGACAGGACACTATGGCTACACCTTC | CASSYQTGTGHYGYTF
TRBJ1-2 | TRBV11-2 | many | NA | TGTGCCAGCAGCTTAGATCTCAGATCATCTTTTGGCTACACCTTC | CASSLDLRSSFGYTF